These 9 T cell receptor beta chains were all obtained from the same sample, sequenced in a study of T-cell memory formation after mild COVID-19. From the 5' RACE reads, TCRdb called clonotypes with MiXCR, one entry per CDR3 protein. The sample comprises 450,000 to 650,000 distinct CDR3 sequences, roughly 18% of which are singletons, and around 12% rests with the top ten. The sample taken for sequencing was PBMCs or a T cell subset sorted from them (not recorded which). Receptors originate from an adult woman who had mild COVID-19 (a few samples of this study predate the infection). Cell type and time point are not known.

This clonotype was detected only a few times. The rearrangement links TRBV19 to TRBJ2-1; 14 bases match TRBD2. The CDR3 is 17 residues long. In germline, CDR1 is LNHDA, CDR2 SQIVND (reference sequence). Losses at the gene ends were 4 bases for V and 10 bases for J; bases not matched to a gene: 12. The CDR3 coding sequence is TGTGCCAGTAGTACCTTCCCGGGACTAGCGGGAGTGGGAGAGCAGTTCTTC. It yields the protein CASSTFPGLAGVGEQFF.

This clonotype showed up just a few times. V gene TRBV7-8 combines with J gene TRBJ1-1, with 11 bases fitting TRBD1. CDR3 length: 15 residues. Germline V lookup: CDR1 SGHVS, CDR2 FQNEAQ. Trimming removed 2 bases from V and 5 bases from J; junction bases left unmatched: 4. Written as DNA, the CDR3 is TGTGCCAGCAGCTTACAAGGGACAGGGGGAACTGAAGCTTTCTTT. Its protein product is CASSLQGTGGTEAFF.

The rearrangement joins TRBV5-6 to TRBJ2-1, with D perhaps being TRBD1 or TRBD2 (5 bases each). Trimming removed 3 bases at V and 0 bases at J, with 13 bases between. The CDR3 spans 16 residues. Germline values: CDR1 SGHDT, CDR2 YYEEEE. CDR3 sequence: CASSSQGVSSYNEQFF. CDR3 coding DNA: TGTGCCAGCAGCTCTCAGGGAGTTAGCTCCTACAATGAGCAGTTCTTC.

V and J are TRBV4-3 and TRBJ2-2, with D perhaps TRBD1 (6 bases). This CDR3 is 15 amino acids long. Germline V gene lookup returns CDR1 LGHNA and CDR2 YSLEER. V lost 3 bases, J lost 7 bases, and 15 bases lay in between. CDR3 sequence (DNA): TGCGCCAGCAGCCAGACCCCTCAGGGACACGGGGAGCTGTTTTTT. Translation: CASSQTPQGHGELFF.

The sample holds a few counts of this clonotype. V usage is TRBV2 and J usage is TRBJ2-7, with D perhaps TRBD1 or TRBD2 (5 bases each). Trimming removed 2 bases at V and 4 bases at J, with 15 bases between. Germline-derived CDR1 and CDR2 are SNHLY and FYNNEI. The CDR3 is made up of 15 amino acids. CDR3 sequence: CASSELRQGRYEQYF. In DNA, the CDR3 is TGTGCCAGCAGTGAACTGCGGCAGGGACGGTACGAGCAGTACTTC.

This sequence joins TRBV7-2 and TRBJ1-2, with 10 bases lining up with TRBD1. V trimming: 5 bases; J trimming: 3 bases; junction bases outside the gene matches: 3. The CDR3 spans 14 residues. Germline CDR1 reads SGHTA; CDR2 reads FQGNSA. CDR3 bases: TGTGCCAGCAGCCCGACAGGGGGCGACTATGGCTACACCTTC. Translation: CASSPTGGDYGYTF.

V is TRBV3-1 and J is TRBJ2-3, with D perhaps TRBD2 (8 bases). Germline V gives CDR1 LGHDT, CDR2 YNNKEL (reference sequence). The CDR3 extends over 16 amino acids. Trimming pared 4 bases from V and 1 base from J, leaving 15 bases between. CDR3 in DNA: TGTGCCAGCAGCCGGCGACAGGGACTAGGCACAGATACGCAGTATTTT. This sequence encodes CASSRRQGLGTDTQYF.

V is TRBV19 and J is TRBJ2-2; D may be TRBD2 (5 bases). The CDR3 covers 14 residues. The V gene lost 3 bases and the J gene lost 5 bases, with 10 bases spanning the gap. Germline V gene data show CDR1 as LNHDA and CDR2 as SQIVND (reference sequence). The CDR3 protein is CASSIPGWTGELFF. The CDR3 DNA sequence: TGTGCCAGTAGTATCCCGGGGTGGACCGGGGAGCTGTTTTTT. The whole variable domain, remainder taken from reference TRBV19 and TRBJ2-2, is DGGITQSPKYLFRKEGQNVTLSCEQNLNHDAMYWYRQDPGQGLRLIYYSQIVNDFQKGDIAEGYSVSREKKESFPLTVTSAQKNPTAFYLCASSIPGWTGELFFGEGSRLTVL.

The table lists this clonotype with a few counts. The gene calls are TRBV27 and TRBJ2-7; TRBD2 matches 11 bases. The trim removed 4 bases at V and 1 base at J, leaving 6 bases unmatched. CDR1 and CDR2 from the germline V gene are MNHEY and SMNVEV (reference sequence). The CDR3 is 16 residues long. The CDR3 here is CASSSPLAGGSYEQYF. CDR3 nucleotides: TGTGCCAGCAGTTCTCCTCTAGCGGGGGGTTCCTACGAGCAGTACTTC.